Below are 3 T cell receptor beta chains sequenced from a single sample in a study. TCRdb re-called the 5' RACE reads through MiXCR, storing one row per CDR3 protein. Of just under 65,000 distinct CDR3 sequences listed, about 22% are singletons. The specimen sequenced was memory CD4+ T cells sorted from a lymph node. Stated subset: memory CD4+ T cells, CD4+CD45RO+CD25-. The receptors stem from a female donor with breast cancer.

Only a few counts were recorded for this clonotype. The chain has TRBV7-2 and TRBJ2-1; D ambiguous. This CDR3 region has 13 residues. Germline CDR1 is SGHTA and CDR2 is FQGNSA. The ends were cut back, 1 base at V and 5 bases at J, with 6 bases in the middle. Here the CDR3 DNA reads TGTGCCAGCAGCTTAGGCCCAGACAATGAGCAGTTCTTC. It specifies CASSLGPDNEQFF.

This clonotype has a count of ten or more. This sequence joins TRBV29-1 and TRBJ2-7; 8 nucleotides agree with TRBD2. This CDR3 contains 15 residues. Trimming at V came to 4 bases and at J to 2 bases, leaving 10 bases not matched to a gene. Germline CDR1 reads SQVTM; CDR2 reads ANQGSEA. CDR3 amino acids: CSVAKASGLTYEQYF. The DNA for the CDR3 is TGCAGCGTTGCAAAGGCTAGCGGGCTGACCTACGAGCAGTACTTC.

In its sample, this clonotype was seen many times. The chain employs TRBV5-5 and TRBJ1-5, with 9 bases aligning to TRBD1. The CDR3 is 13 residues long. Trimming removed 3 bases from V and 8 bases from J; junction bases left unmatched: 3. Germline values: CDR1 SGHKS, CDR2 YYEKEE (reference sequence). CDR3 in DNA: TGTGCCAGCAGCTACAGGGGGCAGGAGCCCCAGCATTTT. It translates to CASSYRGQEPQHF.